This T cell receptor (beta chain) was found in a study of blood T cell repertoires in COVID-19. As originally analysed: Reference gene primer amplification yielded estimated nucleated cell counts. The repertoire was sequenced with immunoSEQ multiplex PCR; TCRdb's copy has only in-frame clones and lacks some. V, J and clone size are those of that table, while D and trimming were read from the DNA. Here the sample spans more than 250,000 clones, 75% to 90% being singletons. This sequence originates from a man aged 30 to 45 who had recovered from COVID-19. Sequenced sample: PBMCs or T cells enriched from blood (not recorded which).

The CDR3 protein is CATSDVKGELETQYF. The DNA for the CDR3 is TGTGCCACCAGTGATGTTAAGGGGGAGTTAGAGACCCAGTACTTC. The chain couples TRBV24-1 to TRBJ2-5, with TRBD1 as a possible D gene (6 bases). Germline V gives CDR1 KGHDR, CDR2 SFDVKD. V lost 3 bases and J 4 bases, leaving 14 bases between the germline ends. The CDR3 loop spans 15 amino acids.